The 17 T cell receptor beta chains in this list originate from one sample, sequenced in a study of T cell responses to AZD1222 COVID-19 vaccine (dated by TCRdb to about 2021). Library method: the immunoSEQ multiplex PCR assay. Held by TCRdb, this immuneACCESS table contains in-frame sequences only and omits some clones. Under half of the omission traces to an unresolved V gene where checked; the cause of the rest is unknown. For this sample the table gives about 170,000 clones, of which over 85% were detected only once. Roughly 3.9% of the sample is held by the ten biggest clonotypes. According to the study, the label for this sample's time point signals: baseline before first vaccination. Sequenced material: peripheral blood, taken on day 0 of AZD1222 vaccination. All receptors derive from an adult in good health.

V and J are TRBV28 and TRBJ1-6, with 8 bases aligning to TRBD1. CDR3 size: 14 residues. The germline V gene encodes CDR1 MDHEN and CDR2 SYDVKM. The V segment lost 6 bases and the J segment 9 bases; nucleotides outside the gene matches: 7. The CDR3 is CASRPQDRVSPLHF. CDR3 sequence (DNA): TGTGCCAGCAGGCCACAGGACAGGGTTTCACCCCTCCACTTT. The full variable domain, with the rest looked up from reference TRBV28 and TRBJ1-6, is DVKVTQSSRYLVKRTGEKVFLECVQDMDHENMFWYRQDPGLGLRLIYFSYDVKMKEKGDIPEGYSVSREKKERFSLILESASTNQTSMYLCASRPQDRVSPLHFGNGTRLTVT.

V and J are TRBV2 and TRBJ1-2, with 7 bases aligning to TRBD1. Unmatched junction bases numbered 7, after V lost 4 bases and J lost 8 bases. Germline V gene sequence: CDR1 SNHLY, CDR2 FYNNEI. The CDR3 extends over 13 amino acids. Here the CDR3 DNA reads TGTGCCAGCAGTGCACAGGGGCGGGAGGGCTACACCTTC. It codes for CASSAQGREGYTF.

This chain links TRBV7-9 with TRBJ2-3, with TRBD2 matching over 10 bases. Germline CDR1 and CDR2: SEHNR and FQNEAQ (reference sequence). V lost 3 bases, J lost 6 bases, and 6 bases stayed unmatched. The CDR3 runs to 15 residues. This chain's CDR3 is CASSLGLAPSDTQYF. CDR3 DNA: TGTGCCAGCAGCTTGGGACTAGCGCCCTCGGATACGCAGTATTTT.

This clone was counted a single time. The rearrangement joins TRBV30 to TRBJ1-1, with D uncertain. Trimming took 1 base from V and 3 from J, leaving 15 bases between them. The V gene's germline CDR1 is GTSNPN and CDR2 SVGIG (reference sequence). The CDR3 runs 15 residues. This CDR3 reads CAWSDGPRAHTEAFF. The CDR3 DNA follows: TGTGCCTGGAGTGACGGGCCCCGGGCCCACACTGAAGCTTTCTTT.

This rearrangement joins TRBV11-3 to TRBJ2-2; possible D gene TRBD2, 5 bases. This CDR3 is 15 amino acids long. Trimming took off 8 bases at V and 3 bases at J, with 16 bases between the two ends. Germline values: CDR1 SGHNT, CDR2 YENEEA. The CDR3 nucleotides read TGTGCCAGCTCTGGAGGAGGTTCGGACACCGGGGAGCTGTTTTTT. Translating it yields CASSGGGSDTGELFF.

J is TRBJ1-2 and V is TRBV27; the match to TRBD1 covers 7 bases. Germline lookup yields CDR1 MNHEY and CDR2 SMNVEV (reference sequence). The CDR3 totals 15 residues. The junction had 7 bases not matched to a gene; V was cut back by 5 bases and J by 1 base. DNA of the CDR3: TGTGCCAGCAGTAGGGACAGAAAGCTTAACTATGGCTACACCTTC. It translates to CASSRDRKLNYGYTF.

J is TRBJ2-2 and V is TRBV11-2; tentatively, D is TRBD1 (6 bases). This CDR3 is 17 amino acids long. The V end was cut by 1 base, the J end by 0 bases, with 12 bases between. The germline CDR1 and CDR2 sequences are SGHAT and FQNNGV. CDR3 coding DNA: TGTGCCAGCAGCTTAGCGAGACAGGTGGCGAACACCGGGGAGCTGTTTTTT. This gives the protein CASSLARQVANTGELFF.

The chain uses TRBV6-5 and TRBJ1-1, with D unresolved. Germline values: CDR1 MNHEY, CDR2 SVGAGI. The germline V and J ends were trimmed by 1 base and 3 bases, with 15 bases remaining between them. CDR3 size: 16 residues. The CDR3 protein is CASSYLRAGGDTEAFF. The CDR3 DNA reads TGTGCCAGCAGTTACTTAAGGGCAGGCGGGGACACTGAAGCTTTCTTT.

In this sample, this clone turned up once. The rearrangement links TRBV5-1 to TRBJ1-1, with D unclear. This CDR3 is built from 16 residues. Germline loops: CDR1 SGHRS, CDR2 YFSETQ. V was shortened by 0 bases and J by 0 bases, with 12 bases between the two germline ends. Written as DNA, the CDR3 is TGCGCCAGCAGCTTGGTATCTTGGGGTATGAACACTGAAGCTTTCTTT. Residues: CASSLVSWGMNTEAFF.

CDR3 in DNA: TGCGCCAGCAGCTTGGACGTTGGAGAGCAGTACTTC. It translates to CASSLDVGEQYF. The J gene is TRBJ2-7, the V gene TRBV5-1; D is unclear. This CDR3 spans 12 amino acids. V dropped 0 bases and J dropped 7 bases, with 8 bases sitting between them. Germline V lookup: CDR1 SGHRS, CDR2 YFSETQ.

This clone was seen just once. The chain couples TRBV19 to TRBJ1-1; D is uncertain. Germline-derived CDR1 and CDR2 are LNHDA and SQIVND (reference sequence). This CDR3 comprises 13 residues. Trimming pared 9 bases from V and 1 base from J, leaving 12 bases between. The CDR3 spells CASQPGPNTEAFF. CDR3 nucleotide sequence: TGTGCCAGCCAGCCCGGACCGAACACTGAAGCTTTCTTT.

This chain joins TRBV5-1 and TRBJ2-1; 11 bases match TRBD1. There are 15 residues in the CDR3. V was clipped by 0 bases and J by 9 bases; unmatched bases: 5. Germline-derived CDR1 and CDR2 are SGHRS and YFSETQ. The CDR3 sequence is CASSLAGGTGGEQFF. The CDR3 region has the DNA TGCGCCAGCAGCTTGGCCGGTGGGACAGGGGGTGAGCAGTTCTTC.

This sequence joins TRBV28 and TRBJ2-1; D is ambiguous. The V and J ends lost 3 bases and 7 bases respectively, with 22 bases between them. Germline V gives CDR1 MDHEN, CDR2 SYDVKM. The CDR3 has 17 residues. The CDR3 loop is CASSFSAAPGPLNEQFF. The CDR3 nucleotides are TGTGCCAGCAGTTTTTCGGCCGCGCCCGGCCCCTTAAATGAGCAGTTCTTC.

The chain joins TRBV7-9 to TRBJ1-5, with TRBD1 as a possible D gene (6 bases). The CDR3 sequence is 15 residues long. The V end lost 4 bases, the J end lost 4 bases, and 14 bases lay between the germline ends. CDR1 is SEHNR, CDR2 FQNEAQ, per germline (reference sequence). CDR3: CASSSRGEGNQPQHF. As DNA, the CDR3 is TGTGCCAGCAGCTCCAGGGGAGAAGGAAATCAGCCCCAGCATTTT. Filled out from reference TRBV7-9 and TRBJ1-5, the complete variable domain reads DTGVSQNPRHKITKRGQNVTFRCDPISEHNRLYWYRQTLGQGPEFLTYFQNEAQLEKSRLLSDRFSAERPKGSFSTLEIQRTEQGDSAMYLCASSSRGEGNQPQHFGDGTRLSIL.

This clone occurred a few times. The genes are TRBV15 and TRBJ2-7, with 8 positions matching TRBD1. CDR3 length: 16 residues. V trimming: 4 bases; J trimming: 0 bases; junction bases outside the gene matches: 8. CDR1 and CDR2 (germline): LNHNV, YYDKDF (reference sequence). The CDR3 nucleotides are TGTGCCACCAGCACCTACTCAGGGGGCAGCTCCTACGAGCAGTACTTC. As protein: CATSTYSGGSSYEQYF.

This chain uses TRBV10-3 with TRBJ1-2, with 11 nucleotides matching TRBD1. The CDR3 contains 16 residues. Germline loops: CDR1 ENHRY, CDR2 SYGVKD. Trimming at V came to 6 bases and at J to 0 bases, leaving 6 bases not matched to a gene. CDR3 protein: CAIRWDRGYTNYGYTF. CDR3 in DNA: TGTGCCATCAGGTGGGACAGGGGGTACACTAACTATGGCTACACCTTC.

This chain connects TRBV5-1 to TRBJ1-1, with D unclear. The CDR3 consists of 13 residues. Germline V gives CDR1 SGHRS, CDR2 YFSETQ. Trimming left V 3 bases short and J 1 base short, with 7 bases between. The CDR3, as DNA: TGCGCCAGCAGCTGGGGTGGGAACACTGAAGCTTTCTTT. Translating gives CASSWGGNTEAFF.